The 6 T cell receptor beta chains presented below share a single source sample, sequenced in a study of early T cells in non-severe SARS-CoV-2 infection. One entry per CDR3 protein results from TCRdb running MiXCR on the 5' RACE reads. The sample includes about 35,000 distinct CDR3 sequences, under 5.5% of them seen just once. The sample comprised whole blood. These receptors all stem from an adult who was a healthcare worker with PCR-confirmed SARS-CoV-2 infection or an uninfected control (not recorded which).

Many counts were recorded for this clonotype. The chain combines TRBV28 with TRBJ2-7; 8 positions match TRBD1. The germline CDR1 and CDR2 sequences are MDHEN and SYDVKM. V shed 5 bases, J shed 0 bases, and the junction held 6 bases outside the gene matches. This CDR3 region has 15 residues. In DNA form, the CDR3 reads TGTGCCAGCAGTCAAGGGGGACAGGACTCCTACGAGCAGTACTTC. Translation gives CASSQGGQDSYEQYF.

This clonotype was counted ten times or more. The J gene is TRBJ1-6, the V gene TRBV14; D not resolved. The length of the CDR3 is 13 residues. Germline lookup yields CDR1 SGHDN and CDR2 FVKESK. Trimming removed 5 bases from V and 6 bases from J, with 8 bases in between. DNA of the CDR3: TGTGCCAGCAGCAACTACGCTAATTCACCCCTCCACTTT. Translating gives CASSNYANSPLHF.

Relative to its sample, this clonotype is medium-sized. This chain connects TRBV7-2 to TRBJ2-7; no clear D gene. The CDR3 is 12 residues long. V lost 3 bases and J 4 bases, leaving 7 bases between the germline ends. Germline assignment: CDR1 SGHTA and CDR2 FQGNSA. As DNA, the CDR3 is TGTGCCAGCAGCTTTTCATCATACGAGCAGTACTTC. It encodes CASSFSSYEQYF.

The sample holds many counts of this clonotype. This sequence joins TRBV5-5 and TRBJ2-1; D remains ambiguous. This CDR3 contains 15 residues. In germline, CDR1 is SGHKS, CDR2 YYEKEE (reference sequence). V was clipped by 0 bases and J by 0 bases, with 7 bases between them. The CDR3 loop is CASSLGGSSYNEQFF. CDR3 nucleotide sequence: TGTGCCAGCAGCTTGGGGGGTTCCTCCTACAATGAGCAGTTCTTC.

Many counts were recorded for this clonotype. The V gene is TRBV12-3 or TRBV12-4, the J gene TRBJ2-4, with D perhaps matching TRBD2 (5 bases). The CDR3 runs to 17 residues. The V and J ends lost 0 bases and 1 base respectively, with 13 bases between them. The CDR3 loop is CASSLARAYRAKNIQYF. As DNA, the CDR3 is TGTGCCAGCAGTTTAGCGCGGGCGTACCGGGCCAAAAACATTCAGTACTTC.

In this sample, this clonotype turned up many times. The rearrangement joins TRBV5-4 to TRBJ1-6; D may be TRBD1 (6 bases). CDR3 length: 17 amino acids. Trimming shortened V by 0 bases and J by 0 bases, and 10 bases separated the two germline ends. Looked up from germline, CDR1 is SGHNT and CDR2 is YYREEE (reference sequence). Written as DNA, the CDR3 is TGTGCCAGCAGCTTGGAAATAGGGGGCTCCTATAATTCACCCCTCCACTTT. This translates into CASSLEIGGSYNSPLHF.